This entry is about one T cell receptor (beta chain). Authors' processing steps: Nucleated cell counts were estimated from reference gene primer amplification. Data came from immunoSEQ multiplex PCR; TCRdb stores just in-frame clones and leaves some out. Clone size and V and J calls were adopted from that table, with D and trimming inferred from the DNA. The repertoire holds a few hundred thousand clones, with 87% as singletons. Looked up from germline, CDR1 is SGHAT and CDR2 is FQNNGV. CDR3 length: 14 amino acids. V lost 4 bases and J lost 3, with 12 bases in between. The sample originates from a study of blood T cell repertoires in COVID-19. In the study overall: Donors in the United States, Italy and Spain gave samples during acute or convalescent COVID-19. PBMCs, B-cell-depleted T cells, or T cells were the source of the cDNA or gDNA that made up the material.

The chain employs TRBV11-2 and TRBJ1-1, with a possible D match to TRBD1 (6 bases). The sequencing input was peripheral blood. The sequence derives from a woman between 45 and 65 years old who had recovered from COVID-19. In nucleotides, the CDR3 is TGTGCCAGCAGCTACAGACAGGCGCACACTGAAGCTTTCTTT. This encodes CASSYRQAHTEAFF.